Included here is one T cell receptor beta chain sequence, with context. The data originate from a study of T cell clones after liver transplantation. The repertoire was sequenced with immunoSEQ multiplex PCR; TCRdb's copy has only in-frame clones and lacks some. The sample gives about 21,000 clones, approximately 93% of which show up once; just under 25% is in the top ten. This receptor was taken from a human patient who received a liver transplant. Some T cells could come from the graft donor. The sequencing used CD8+ T cells from blood, collected approximately 25 months after liver transplant.

As DNA, the CDR3 is TGTGCCAGCAGTTTAGAGGGACAGGGTTCCTCTGGGGCCAACGTCCTGACTTTC. Translating gives CASSLEGQGSSGANVLTF. The V gene is TRBV27, the J gene TRBJ2-6, with TRBD1 matching 9 bases. Germline CDR1 is MNHEY and CDR2 is SMNVEV (reference sequence). Trimming cost V 2 bases and J 0 bases; bases outside gene matches: 5. The CDR3 has 18 amino acids.